A single sample is the source of the 10 T cell receptor beta chains below, sequenced in a study of T cell clonotyping in hematopoietic cell transplantation (dated by TCRdb to about 2021). This specimen's time point label, per the study, means: recipient sample about 28 days before transplant, after cytoreduction. The receptor library was made with the immunoSEQ multiplex PCR assay. TCRdb took over this immuneACCESS table, retaining in-frame rearrangements with V and J assigned. Such tables are incomplete; in checked studies, under half of the missing clones stem from an unresolved V gene, and the remainder is unexplained. This sample lists tens of thousands of clones; 96% were detected once. The ten top clones hold 1.5% to 2% of the sample. Here the sequenced sample was peripheral blood mononuclear cells, taken before stem cell transplant. These receptors were obtained from a woman between 45 and 60 years old with acute myeloid leukemia. Some clones in this sample may be carry-over from other donors' samples.

V gene TRBV2 combines with J gene TRBJ2-3; D is possibly TRBD1 (5 bases). CDR1 and CDR2 (germline): SNHLY, FYNNEI. The CDR3 is 14 residues long. The V end was cut by 8 bases, the J end by 1 base, with 13 bases between. CDR3 loop: CASRALGRTDTQYF. CDR3 bases: TGTGCCAGCCGTGCCCTGGGGCGCACAGATACGCAGTATTTT.

The rearrangement joins TRBV7-2 to TRBJ1-5; 7 bases agree with TRBD1. The CDR3 covers 15 residues. CDR1 and CDR2 (germline): SGHTA, FQGNSA. Trimming cost V 1 base and J 2 bases; bases outside gene matches: 2. The CDR3 region has the DNA TGTGCCAGCAGCTTAGGGGACAGACGCAATCAGCCCCAGCATTTT. This translates into CASSLGDRRNQPQHF.

This chain connects TRBV28 to TRBJ2-7; D is possibly TRBD1 (5 bases). This CDR3 region has 16 residues. Looked up from germline, CDR1 is MDHEN and CDR2 is SYDVKM. Trimming took 3 bases from V and 0 from J, leaving 15 bases between them. CDR3: CASSFVSTGRSYEQYF. CDR3 DNA: TGTGCCAGCAGTTTTGTCTCAACAGGACGCTCCTACGAGCAGTACTTC.

The genes are TRBV5-1 and TRBJ1-6; D gene ambiguous. CDR3 length: 17 amino acids. Per germline, CDR1 SGHRS and CDR2 YFSETQ. The V gene lost 0 bases and the J gene lost 3 bases, with 13 bases spanning the gap. The CDR3 sequence is CASSLVSTGDYNSPLHF. The CDR3 DNA follows: TGCGCCAGCAGCTTGGTGTCGACTGGGGACTATAATTCACCCCTCCACTTT.

The chain has TRBV28 and TRBJ1-1; D uncertain. Per the germline V gene, CDR1 is MDHEN and CDR2 is SYDVKM. V dropped 2 bases and J dropped 7 bases, with 8 bases sitting between them. The CDR3 is 12 residues long. The CDR3 DNA is TGTGCCAGCAGTTTACGGGGAAGTGAAGCTTTCTTT. Translating gives CASSLRGSEAFF.

J is TRBJ1-2 and V is TRBV25-1, with no clear D. From germline, CDR1 is MGHDK and CDR2 SYGVNS. The CDR3 runs 17 residues. V was cut by 5 bases and J by 4 bases, with 23 bases left in between. The DNA of the CDR3 is TGTGCCAGCAGTCGATCTAGGGTCCACTATGACTTCTATGGCTACACCTTC. This sequence encodes CASSRSRVHYDFYGYTF.

The chain employs TRBV29-1 and TRBJ1-1; 7 nucleotides agree with TRBD1. This CDR3 has 14 residues. CDR1 is SQVTM and CDR2 is ANQGSEA in the germline V gene. V was clipped by 6 bases and J by 2 bases; unmatched bases: 9. The CDR3 sequence: CSVQTQGQNTEAFF. The CDR3 nucleotides are TGCAGCGTACAGACACAGGGGCAAAACACTGAAGCTTTCTTT. Variable domain in full (rest from reference TRBV29-1 and TRBJ1-1): SAVISQKPSRDICQRGTSLTIQCQVDSQVTMMFWYRQQPGQSLTLIATANQGSEATYESGFVIDKFPISRPNLTFSTLTVSNMSPEDSSIYLCSVQTQGQNTEAFFGQGTRLTVV.

V and J are TRBV6-5 and TRBJ1-4; D gene ambiguous. This CDR3 has 14 amino acids. Trimming shortened V by 6 bases and J by 0 bases, and 8 bases separated the two germline ends. Germline V lookup: CDR1 MNHEY, CDR2 SVGAGI. CDR3 protein: CASRYGATNEKLFF. CDR3 nucleotides: TGTGCCAGCAGATACGGGGCAACTAATGAAAAACTGTTTTTT.

The chain joins TRBV7-3 to TRBJ1-6, with D uncertain. V gave up 4 bases and J gave up 4 bases, with 11 bases separating them. The CDR3 extends over 15 amino acids. In germline, CDR1 is SGHTA, CDR2 FQGTGA. The CDR3 DNA reads TGTGCCAGCAGCTCCGTGGGTGGGTATAATTCACCCCTCCACTTT. Amino acid sequence: CASSSVGGYNSPLHF.

V usage is TRBV20-1 and J usage is TRBJ1-2; the match to TRBD1 covers 8 bases. From germline, CDR1 is DFQATT and CDR2 SNEGSKA (reference sequence). The V and J ends lost 8 bases and 6 bases, in that order; junction bases with no gene match: 5. The CDR3 runs to 11 residues. The CDR3 bases are TGCAGTAGTGACAGGGGTGATGGCTACACCTTC. Protein: CSSDRGDGYTF.